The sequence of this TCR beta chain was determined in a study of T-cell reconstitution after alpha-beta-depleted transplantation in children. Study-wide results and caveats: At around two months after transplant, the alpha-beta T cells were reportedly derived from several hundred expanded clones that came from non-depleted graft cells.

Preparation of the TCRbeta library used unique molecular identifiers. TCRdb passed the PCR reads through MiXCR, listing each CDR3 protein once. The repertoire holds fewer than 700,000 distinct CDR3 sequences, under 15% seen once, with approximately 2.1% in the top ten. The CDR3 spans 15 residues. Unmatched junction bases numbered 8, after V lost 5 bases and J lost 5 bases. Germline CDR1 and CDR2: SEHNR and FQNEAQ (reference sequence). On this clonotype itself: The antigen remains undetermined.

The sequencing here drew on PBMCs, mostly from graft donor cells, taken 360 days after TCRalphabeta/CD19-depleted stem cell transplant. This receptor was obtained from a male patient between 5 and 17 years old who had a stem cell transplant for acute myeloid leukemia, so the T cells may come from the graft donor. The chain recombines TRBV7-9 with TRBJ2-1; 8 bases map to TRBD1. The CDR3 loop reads CASSAAQGANNEQFF. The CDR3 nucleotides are TGTGCCAGCAGCGCTGCCCAGGGGGCGAACAATGAGCAGTTCTTC.